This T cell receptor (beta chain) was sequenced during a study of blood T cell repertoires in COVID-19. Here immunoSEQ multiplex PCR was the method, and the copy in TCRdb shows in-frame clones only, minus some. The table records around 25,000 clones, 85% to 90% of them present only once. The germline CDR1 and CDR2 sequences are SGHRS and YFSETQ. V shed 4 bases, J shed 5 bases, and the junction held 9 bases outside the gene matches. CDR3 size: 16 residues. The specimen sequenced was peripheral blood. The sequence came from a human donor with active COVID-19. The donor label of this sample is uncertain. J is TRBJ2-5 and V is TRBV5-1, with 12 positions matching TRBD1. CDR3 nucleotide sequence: TGCGCCAGCAGCGCTACCGGGACAGGGGGCGTTGAGACCCAGTACTTC. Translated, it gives CASSATGTGGVETQYF.